The 17 T cell receptor beta chains listed next were all sequenced from one sample in a study of blood T cells in healthy people across ages. Primers used in a second PCR of roughly 6 to 11 cycles were a sample-barcoded 5' primer and a J-beta primer mix. TCRdb re-called the 5' RACE reads through MiXCR, storing one row per CDR3 protein. This table has approximately 800,000 distinct CDR3 sequences, approximately 35% appearing once. The specimen sequenced was blood. The receptors derive from a man aged 18 to 30 in good health.

This clonotype was seen at least ten times. The chain uses TRBV20-1 and TRBJ1-1, with no clear D. CDR1 and CDR2 (germline): DFQATT, SNEGSKA (reference sequence). The germline V and J ends were trimmed by 0 bases and 0 bases, with 5 bases remaining between them. This CDR3 contains 13 residues. CDR3 bases: TGCAGTGCTAGAGACCGAGTGAACACTGAAGCTTTCTTT. This translates into CSARDRVNTEAFF.

This clonotype was counted only a few times. The V call is TRBV14, the J call TRBJ2-7; D is possibly TRBD1 (5 bases). The CDR3 extends over 15 amino acids. The germline V and J ends were trimmed by 4 bases and 4 bases, with 17 bases remaining between them. Germline-derived CDR1 and CDR2 are SGHDN and FVKESK. The CDR3 nucleotides are TGTGCCAGCAGCCCCTCCACAGGCCTCGTTTACGAGCAGTACTTC. This codes for CASSPSTGLVYEQYF.

A few counts support this clonotype. The chain couples TRBV20-1 to TRBJ1-5; D not certain. Germline CDR1 reads DFQATT; CDR2 reads SNEGSKA (reference sequence). The CDR3 is 14 residues long. V shed 1 base and J shed 4 bases, with 11 bases lying between them. The CDR3 sequence is CSARVPPSNQPQHF. CDR3 in DNA: TGCAGTGCTAGAGTCCCCCCTTCTAATCAGCCCCAGCATTTT.

There are a few counts of this clonotype. This chain joins TRBV20-1 and TRBJ2-5, with TRBD2 identical over 11 bases. The CDR3 covers 17 residues. Losses at the gene ends were 6 bases for V and 3 bases for J; bases not matched to a gene: 15. Germline V gene data show CDR1 as DFQATT and CDR2 as SNEGSKA (reference sequence). CDR3 protein: CSAPPPSGGTFKETQYF. The CDR3 DNA reads as TGCAGTGCCCCCCCCCCTAGCGGGGGGACCTTTAAAGAGACCCAGTACTTC.

The rearrangement joins TRBV20-1 to TRBJ1-5; 7 bases match TRBD1. The V gene end was trimmed by 1 base and the J gene end by 6 bases; junction bases not matched to a gene: 6. The germline CDR1 and CDR2 sequences are DFQATT and SNEGSKA (reference sequence). There are 14 residues in the CDR3. DNA of the CDR3: TGCAGTGCTAGAGCGGGACAGTACGGTCAGCCCCAGCATTTT. It is translated as CSARAGQYGQPQHF.

This clonotype was found many times. The chain has TRBV11-2 and TRBJ2-3; D remains unclear. Germline V gene data show CDR1 as SGHAT and CDR2 as FQNNGV. Trimming took off 0 bases at V and 6 bases at J, with 7 bases between the two ends. The CDR3 loop spans 13 amino acids. CDR3: CASSLDLIDTQYF. CDR3 in DNA: TGTGCCAGCAGCTTAGATCTCATTGATACGCAGTATTTT.

The table lists this clonotype with a few counts. The chain joins TRBV7-2 to TRBJ1-2; 7 bases are shared with TRBD1. The V gene end was trimmed by 8 bases and the J gene end by 1 base; junction bases not matched to a gene: 13. This CDR3 is 16 amino acids long. CDR1 is SGHTA and CDR2 is FQGNSA in the germline V gene. Here the CDR3 DNA reads TGTGCCAGCTCAGGGGGGAGGGACGGAAATAACTATGGCTACACCTTC. Residues: CASSGGRDGNNYGYTF. Full variable domain (missing parts from reference TRBV7-2 and TRBJ1-2): GAGVSQSPSNKVTEKGKDVELRCDPISGHTALYWYRQSLGQGLEFLIYFQGNSAPDKSGLPSDRFSAERTGGSVSTLTIQRTQQEDSAVYLCASSGGRDGNNYGYTFGSGTRLTVV.

This clonotype was seen repeatedly, ten times or more. In DNA form, the CDR3 reads TGTGCCATCAATTCGGGGGGTTCCTACGAGCAGTACTTC. Its protein is CAINSGGSYEQYF. The J gene is TRBJ2-7, the V gene TRBV10-3, with 7 bases lining up with TRBD2. The CDR3 loop spans 13 amino acids. CDR1 is ENHRY and CDR2 is SYGVKD in the germline V gene. V shed 7 bases, J shed 1 base, and the junction held 4 bases outside the gene matches.

This clonotype was recorded a few times. The chain employs TRBV12-3 or TRBV12-4 and TRBJ1-1; a possible D gene is TRBD1 (6 bases). The CDR3 has 12 residues. V lost 4 bases, J lost 7 bases, and 10 bases lay in between. The CDR3 nucleotides read TGTGCCAGCAGTTCCAGGGGAGGTGAAGCTTTCTTT. Translating gives CASSSRGGEAFF.

The V call is TRBV9, the J call TRBJ1-1; TRBD1 matches 11 bases. The CDR3 is 15 amino acids. From germline, CDR1 is SGDLS and CDR2 YYNGEE. Germline trimming cut 2 bases from V and 4 bases from J; bases unmatched to any gene: 4. The CDR3 nucleotides read TGTGCCAGCAGCGTTAGCGGGACAGGGGGCACTGAAGCTTTCTTT. It yields the protein CASSVSGTGGTEAFF.

The chain employs TRBV20-1 and TRBJ1-6; D is uncertain. The CDR3 length is 20 residues. The V and J ends lost 1 base and 3 bases respectively, with 25 bases between them. Germline CDR1 and CDR2: DFQATT and SNEGSKA (reference sequence). The CDR3 DNA is TGCAGTGCTAGAGTCCCCCCCTCTGGATTCCGTCTTCTCTATAATTCACCCCTCCACTTT. Translation: CSARVPPSGFRLLYNSPLHF.

The V and J genes are TRBV7-3 and TRBJ2-2; no firm D call. The CDR3 spans 14 residues. The germline CDR1 and CDR2 sequences are SGHTA and FQGTGA. Trimming shortened V by 5 bases and J by 1 base, and 8 bases separated the two germline ends. The CDR3 here is CASSRLGNTGELFF. The CDR3 DNA follows: TGTGCCAGCAGCAGACTGGGGAACACCGGGGAGCTGTTTTTT.

The gene calls are TRBV6-2 or TRBV6-3 and TRBJ2-7; 8 bases are a match to TRBD2. CDR1 is MNHEY and CDR2 is SVGEGT in the germline V gene. The CDR3 totals 14 residues. J lost 3 bases, V lost 2 bases, and 3 bases had no gene match. DNA of the CDR3: TGTGCCAGCAGTTACCCGGGACTAGTCTACGAGCAGTACTTC. It codes for CASSYPGLVYEQYF.

The table lists this clonotype with a few counts. The CDR3 spells CASSLGQSSQETQYF. The DNA of the CDR3 is TGTGCCAGCAGCTTAGGACAGAGTAGCCAAGAGACCCAGTACTTC. The chain is built from TRBV7-9 and TRBJ2-5, with D possibly matching TRBD1 (5 bases). V was shortened by 1 base and J by 1 base, with 10 bases between the two germline ends. The CDR3 sequence is 15 residues long. Germline CDR1 and CDR2: SEHNR and FQNEAQ (reference sequence).

This clonotype turned up a few times. The chain is built from TRBV19 and TRBJ1-2, with TRBD1 matching 8 bases. CDR1 is LNHDA and CDR2 is SQIVND in the germline V gene (reference sequence). The CDR3 runs to 15 residues. V dropped 4 bases and J dropped 4; count of bases not matched to a gene: 8. The CDR3 DNA sequence: TGTGCCAGTAGTACCGGACAGGGTACGGGCTATGGCTACACCTTC. Encoded protein: CASSTGQGTGYGYTF.

As concerns this clonotype: A much bigger clone sits one base away, suggesting this may be a read error. V and J are TRBV7-2 and TRBJ1-2, with D possibly TRBD1 on 5 matching bases. V lost 7 bases, J lost 1 base, and 13 bases lay in between. Germline V gene sequence: CDR1 SGHTA, CDR2 FQGNSA. This CDR3 region has 14 residues. CDR3 nucleotide sequence: TGTGCCAGCAACACAAGACAGAGTAACTATGGCTACACCTTC. Amino acid sequence: CASNTRQSNYGYTF.

The chain is built from TRBV9 and TRBJ1-4, with D perhaps TRBD1 (5 bases). Germline V gene lookup returns CDR1 SGDLS and CDR2 YYNGEE. The CDR3 is made up of 14 amino acids. Trimming took off 3 bases at V and 14 bases at J, with 20 bases between the two ends. CDR3 nucleotide sequence: TGTGCCAGCAGCGGAGACAGTTATGGTTTGTCCCTGTTTTTT. It is translated as CASSGDSYGLSLFF.